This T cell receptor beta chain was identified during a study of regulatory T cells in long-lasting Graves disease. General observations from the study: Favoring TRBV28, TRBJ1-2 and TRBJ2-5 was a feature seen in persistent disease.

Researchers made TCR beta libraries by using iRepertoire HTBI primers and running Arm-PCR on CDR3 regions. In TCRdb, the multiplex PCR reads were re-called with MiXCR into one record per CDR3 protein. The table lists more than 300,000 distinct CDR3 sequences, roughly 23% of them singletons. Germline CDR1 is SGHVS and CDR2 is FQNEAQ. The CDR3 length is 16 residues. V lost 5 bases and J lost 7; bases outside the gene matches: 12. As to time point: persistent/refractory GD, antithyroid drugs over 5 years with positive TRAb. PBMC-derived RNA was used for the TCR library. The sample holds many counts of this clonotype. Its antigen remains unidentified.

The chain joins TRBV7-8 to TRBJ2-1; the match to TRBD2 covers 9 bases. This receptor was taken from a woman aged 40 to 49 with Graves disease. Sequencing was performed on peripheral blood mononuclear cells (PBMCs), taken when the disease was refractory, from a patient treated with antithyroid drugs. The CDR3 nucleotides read TGTGCCAGCAGCCTTAGGAGGGGACTAGCCGGAAATGAGCAGTTCTTC. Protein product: CASSLRRGLAGNEQFF.